A single TCR beta chain is shown here with its context. Its antigen is unknown. The record originates from a study of post-analysis software for immune sequencing data. The TCR beta cDNA libraries contained unique molecular identifiers. Via MiXCR, TCRdb re-called the PCR reads, giving one row per CDR3 protein. The sample lists roughly 540,000 distinct CDR3 sequences, roughly 34% occurring once. The J segment lost 2 bases and the V segment lost 1 base, leaving 6 bases of the junction unmatched. There are 17 residues in the CDR3. From germline, CDR1 is SGDLS and CDR2 YYNGEE. Overall study findings and caveats: Four or five TRBV segments occurring more often in patients than controls included TRBV5-6, TRBV5-1 and TRBV20-1.

This sequence was found in a girl aged 2-17 years with multiple sclerosis. Sequenced input: blood. This chain connects TRBV9 to TRBJ2-5; 12 bases map to TRBD2. The DNA of the CDR3 is TGTGCCAGCAGCGTAACACTAGCGGGGGGTAATCAAGAGACCCAGTACTTC. Translation gives CASSVTLAGGNQETQYF. Filled out from reference TRBV9 and TRBJ2-5, the complete variable domain reads DSGVTQTPKHLITATGQRVTLRCSPRSGDLSVYWYQQSLDQGLQFLIQYYNGEERAKGNILERFSAQQFPDLHSELNLSSLELGDSALYFCASSVTLAGGNQETQYFGPGTRLLVL.